The 26 T cell receptor beta chains below come from one sample, sequenced in a study of patients and donors after allogeneic stem cell transplantation. TCRdb re-called the RT-PCR reads through MiXCR, storing one row per CDR3 protein. Here the sample spans 400,000 to 500,000 distinct CDR3 sequences, 16% being singletons. Material for sequencing was blood, either unsorted or a sorted T cell fraction (not recorded which). Receptors were obtained from a human donor who was either an allogeneic HSCT recipient or a stem cell or donor lymphocyte infusion donor (not recorded which). It is not recorded whose cells these are; they may come from a transplant donor.

This clonotype occurred a few times. This rearrangement joins TRBV9 to TRBJ2-1; unclear D gene. Germline CDR1 reads SGDLS; CDR2 reads YYNGEE. V was trimmed by 0 bases and J by 1 base, leaving 11 bases between them. The CDR3 runs 16 residues. CDR3 in amino acids: CASSVGPSLSYNEQFF. In nucleotides, the CDR3 is TGTGCCAGCAGCGTAGGCCCCAGTCTTTCCTACAATGAGCAGTTCTTC. The full variable domain, its missing parts supplied by reference TRBV9 and TRBJ2-1, is DSGVTQTPKHLITATGQRVTLRCSPRSGDLSVYWYQQSLDQGLQFLIQYYNGEERAKGNILERFSAQQFPDLHSELNLSSLELGDSALYFCASSVGPSLSYNEQFFGPGTRLTVL.

The chain joins TRBV11-2 to TRBJ2-5; D is uncertain. The V gene's germline CDR1 is SGHAT and CDR2 FQNNGV. The CDR3 is 17 residues long. The germline V and J ends were trimmed by 1 base and 3 bases, with 18 bases remaining between them. This chain's CDR3 is CASSLAPLLSVKETQYF. CDR3 coding DNA: TGTGCCAGCAGCTTAGCCCCCCTATTAAGCGTCAAAGAGACCCAGTACTTC.

The rearrangement links TRBV6-2 or TRBV6-3 to TRBJ1-2; 8 bases map to TRBD1. This CDR3 has 14 amino acids. Trimming removed 6 bases from V and 6 bases from J; junction bases left unmatched: 9. CDR1 MNHEY and CDR2 SVGEGT come from the germline V gene. The CDR3 loop reads CASSPGTGGNGYTF. CDR3 in DNA: TGTGCCAGCAGCCCCGGGACAGGCGGGAATGGCTACACCTTC.

Worth noting for this clonotype: A clone one base away is much larger, so this may be a read error. DNA for the CDR3: TGTGCCAGAAGTTTAGCAGGCGGGGGGAACACCGGGGAGCTGTTTTTT. This gives the protein CARSLAGGGNTGELFF. The chain couples TRBV12-3 or TRBV12-4 to TRBJ2-2; 7 bases map to TRBD2. This CDR3 has 16 amino acids.

The rearrangement uses TRBV28 and TRBJ2-2; D may be TRBD2 (6 bases). V lost 3 bases and J 7 bases, leaving 18 bases between the germline ends. The CDR3 is made up of 16 amino acids. Per the germline V gene, CDR1 is MDHEN and CDR2 is SYDVKM. The chain's CDR3 is CASSLLGGFTIGELFF. The CDR3 DNA is TGTGCCAGCAGTTTGCTGGGGGGTTTCACGATCGGGGAGCTGTTTTTT. Together with reference TRBV28 and TRBJ2-2, the CDR3 gives the full variable domain: DVKVTQSSRYLVKRTGEKVFLECVQDMDHENMFWYRQDPGLGLRLIYFSYDVKMKEKGDIPEGYSVSREKKERFSLILESASTNQTSMYLCASSLLGGFTIGELFFGEGSRLTVL.

This clonotype was found a few times. The chain combines TRBV11-1 with TRBJ2-5; weak D call: TRBD1 (6 bases). The V end lost 7 bases, the J end lost 1 base, and 16 bases lay between the germline ends. Germline values: CDR1 SGHAT, CDR2 FQDESV (reference sequence). The CDR3 consists of 15 residues. The CDR3, as DNA: TGTGCCAGCACCCTAGGTCACAGGGTCCAAGAGACCCAGTACTTC. It codes for CASTLGHRVQETQYF.

This clonotype was seen repeatedly, ten times or more. The rearrangement uses TRBV4-2 and TRBJ2-3, with D perhaps TRBD2 (5 bases). Trimming stripped 4 bases from V and 2 bases from J, with 10 bases between. CDR3 length: 14 amino acids. CDR1 LGHNA and CDR2 YNFKEQ come from the germline V gene. DNA of the CDR3: TGTGCCAGCAGCCCCCGGGATACCACAGATACGCAGTATTTT. This encodes CASSPRDTTDTQYF.

The chain is built from TRBV4-3 and TRBJ1-6, with D possibly TRBD1 on 5 matching bases. CDR3 size: 13 residues. V lost 4 bases and J 5 bases, leaving 6 bases between the germline ends. Germline lookup yields CDR1 LGHNA and CDR2 YSLEER. CDR3: CASSRGDNSPLHF. CDR3 coding DNA: TGCGCCAGCAGCCGGGGGGATAATTCACCCCTCCACTTT.

There are many counts of this clonotype. The chain links TRBV5-1 to TRBJ2-7; TRBD1 matches at 10 bases. V shed 4 bases and J 4 bases; nucleotides not matched to a gene: 2. Per the germline V gene, CDR1 is SGHRS and CDR2 is YFSETQ. This CDR3 is 13 amino acids long. CDR3 residues: CASSRGQGYEQYF. CDR3 DNA: TGCGCCAGCAGCCGGGGACAGGGGTACGAGCAGTACTTC.

The V gene is TRBV12-3 or TRBV12-4, the J gene TRBJ2-7; 13 nucleotides match TRBD2. The CDR3 consists of 16 residues. V was pared by 5 bases and J by 8 bases, with 12 bases of the junction left unmatched. The CDR3 sequence: CASSAGLAGFYEQQYF. The CDR3 coding sequence is TGTGCCAGCAGTGCGGGACTAGCGGGATTTTACGAGCAGCAGTACTTC.

This clonotype was counted only a few times. This chain connects TRBV5-1 to TRBJ1-2, with a possible D match to TRBD1 (6 bases). Trimming stripped 3 bases from V and 1 base from J, with 16 bases between. The germline V gene encodes CDR1 SGHRS and CDR2 YFSETQ. The CDR3 extends over 16 amino acids. CDR3 in DNA: TGCGCCAGCAGCTGGGGGGGCCGGACAGATAACTATGGCTACACCTTC. It specifies CASSWGGRTDNYGYTF.

For the CDR3, the DNA is TGTGCCAGCAGCTTACCCGGACTGAGCCGGTCCTACGAGCAGTACTTC. It yields the protein CASSLPGLSRSYEQYF. V is TRBV11-2 and J is TRBJ2-7; possibly TRBD2 for D (5 bases). CDR3 length: 16 amino acids. Trimming shortened V by 2 bases and J by 1 base, and 15 bases separated the two germline ends. Germline lookup yields CDR1 SGHAT and CDR2 FQNNGV.

The chain has TRBV2 and TRBJ1-5; D unclear. V lost 4 bases and J 2 bases, leaving 9 bases between the germline ends. CDR3 length: 14 amino acids. The germline gives CDR1 SNHLY, CDR2 FYNNEI. The CDR3 DNA follows: TGTGCCAGCAGTGGGTTAAGGGGCAATCAGCCCCAGCATTTT. Encoded protein: CASSGLRGNQPQHF.

A word on this clonotype: The junction differs from germline at one of its ends, possibly a read error. The CDR3 here is CASRRITPGGENLFF. The CDR3 bases are TGTGCCAGCAGGCGTATCACTCCCGGAGGGGAAAATCTGTTTTTT. The rearrangement joins TRBV7-9 to TRBJ1-4; perhaps TRBD1 as D (5 bases). Germline CDR1 is SEHNR and CDR2 is FQNEAQ (reference sequence). This CDR3 region has 15 residues.

The sample holds a few counts of this clonotype. V usage is TRBV29-1 and J usage is TRBJ1-3, with D possibly being TRBD1 (5 bases). CDR1 and CDR2 from the germline V gene are SQVTM and ANQGSEA. V lost 5 bases and J lost 0, with 11 bases in between. The length of the CDR3 is 14 residues. In DNA, the CDR3 is TGCAGCGTTATGACAGAAATCTCTGGAAACACCATATATTTT. Its protein is CSVMTEISGNTIYF.

This clonotype has just a few counts. The V call is TRBV7-7, the J call TRBJ2-2; D may be TRBD2 (5 bases). Germline V gene sequence: CDR1 SSHAT, CDR2 FNYEAQ (reference sequence). CDR3 length: 14 residues. Trimming pared 6 bases from V and 1 base from J, leaving 9 bases between. The CDR3 nucleotides are TGTGCCAGCAGTAACGGGGAGAACACCGGGGAGCTGTTTTTT. Protein sequence: CASSNGENTGELFF.

Only a few counts were recorded for this clonotype. This CDR3 reads CAIGARTGELFF. CDR3 nucleotides: TGTGCCATCGGGGCGCGGACCGGGGAGCTGTTTTTT. The V gene is TRBV10-3, the J gene TRBJ2-2, with D possibly being TRBD1 (5 bases). The germline CDR1 and CDR2 sequences are ENHRY and SYGVKD. CDR3 size: 12 residues. Deletions cut 8 bases from V and 5 bases from J, with 9 bases between.

This clonotype was detected only a few times. V usage is TRBV6-1 and J usage is TRBJ1-2; D remains ambiguous. CDR3 length equals 14 residues. Germline lookup yields CDR1 MNHNS and CDR2 SASEGT. Deletions cut 6 bases from V and 4 bases from J, with 15 bases between. This CDR3 reads CASSQVRELYGYTF. CDR3 DNA: TGTGCCAGCAGCCAAGTCCGGGAGCTCTATGGCTACACCTTC.

This clonotype came up many times. The gene calls are TRBV12-3 or TRBV12-4 and TRBJ2-2, with D unclear. The CDR3 has 15 residues. V was clipped by 6 bases and J by 1 base, with 12 bases between them. The CDR3 here is CASSTGMVNTGELFF. The DNA for the CDR3 is TGTGCCAGCAGCACCGGTATGGTGAACACCGGGGAGCTGTTTTTT.

This sequence joins TRBV6-1 and TRBJ2-1; TRBD2 might be the D (5 bases). CDR3 length: 12 amino acids. The V gene lost 11 bases and the J gene lost 9 bases, with 17 bases spanning the gap. From germline, CDR1 is MNHNS and CDR2 SASEGT. CDR3 bases: TGTGCCTGCGCGGGCTGGTGGAGTGAGCAGTTCTTC. Amino acid sequence: CACAGWWSEQFF.

The chain employs TRBV11-1 and TRBJ1-1; D call uncertain. V was pared by 6 bases and J by 2 bases, with 16 bases between. Germline assignment: CDR1 SGHAT and CDR2 FQDESV (reference sequence). The CDR3 has 15 amino acids. In DNA form, the CDR3 reads TGTGCCAGCAGTAGTGATCCCAGGCCCAACACTGAAGCTTTCTTT. It encodes CASSSDPRPNTEAFF.

V usage is TRBV12-3 or TRBV12-4 and J usage is TRBJ1-2, with TRBD1 identical over 8 bases. The CDR3 totals 14 residues. V was clipped by 5 bases and J by 4 bases; unmatched bases: 6. The CDR3 loop is CASSPRTGSYGYTF. CDR3 in DNA: TGTGCCAGCAGTCCTAGGACAGGGAGCTATGGCTACACCTTC.

The sample holds a few counts of this clonotype. The J gene is TRBJ2-1, the V gene TRBV20-1; 8 bases are shared with TRBD2. V lost 4 bases to trimming and J lost 2 bases; unmatched junction nucleotides: 4. Germline values: CDR1 DFQATT, CDR2 SNEGSKA (reference sequence). This CDR3 is 14 amino acids long. Here the CDR3 DNA reads TGCAGTGCTATAAGCGGGAGCGCCTACAATGAGCAGTTCTTC. Residues: CSAISGSAYNEQFF.

This clonotype was seen repeatedly, ten times or more. The chain couples TRBV7-9 to TRBJ1-1; TRBD1 is a possible D gene (5 bases). Germline loops: CDR1 SEHNR, CDR2 FQNEAQ (reference sequence). The V and J ends lost 5 bases and 1 base respectively, with 11 bases between them. This CDR3 is 14 amino acids long. CDR3 bases: TGTGCCAGCAGCCTCCGGGACGGGAACACTGAAGCTTTCTTT. Translating it yields CASSLRDGNTEAFF.

The chain links TRBV2 to TRBJ1-5; D is possibly TRBD1 (5 bases). Germline CDR1 SNHLY, CDR2 FYNNEI. Deletions cut 8 bases from V and 0 bases from J, with 14 bases between. This CDR3 region has 15 residues. CDR3 in DNA: TGTGCCAGCCGGGACGGCCGTAATAGCAATCAGCCCCAGCATTTT. Protein sequence: CASRDGRNSNQPQHF.

The CDR3 DNA sequence: TGCAGCCTGAACAGGGGGCTTGGAAACAATGAGCAGTTCTTC. Encoded protein: CSLNRGLGNNEQFF. The rearrangement joins TRBV20-1 to TRBJ2-1; 9 bases align to TRBD1. CDR1 and CDR2 (germline): DFQATT, SNEGSKA (reference sequence). The CDR3 has 14 amino acids.